These 14 T cell receptor beta chains originate from one sample sequenced in a study of Tregs in tolerant kidney transplant recipients. The protocol was immunoSEQ multiplex PCR, while the TCRdb copy is restricted to in-frame clones and leaves out a portion. The sample has under 85,000 clones; about 89% are singletons. Sequencing was performed on CD4+ T cells from blood, taken before the transplant. Source of these receptors: a human donor who received a combined kidney and bone marrow transplant.

The rearrangement uses TRBV10-3 and TRBJ1-1, with D uncertain. The ends were cut back, 0 bases at V and 1 base at J, with 3 bases in the middle. The CDR3 totals 13 residues. Germline V CDR1 and CDR2: ENHRY, SYGVKD. CDR3 protein: CAISESANTEAFF. DNA of the CDR3: TGTGCCATCAGTGAGTCGGCGAACACTGAAGCTTTCTTT.

The chain carries TRBV7-8 and TRBJ2-2; TRBD2 matches 9 bases. Germline assignment: CDR1 SGHVS and CDR2 FQNEAQ. The CDR3 length is 15 residues. The ends lost 0 bases at V and 7 bases at J; junction bases unmatched: 3. CDR3 sequence: CASSLAASGIGELFF. The CDR3 coding sequence is TGTGCCAGCAGCTTAGCGGCTAGCGGGATCGGGGAGCTGTTTTTT.

The sample holds a few counts of this clone. The chain employs TRBV7-3 and TRBJ2-1, with TRBD2 matching 10 bases. The germline V gene has CDR1 SGHTA and CDR2 FQGTGA. The V gene end was trimmed by 3 bases and the J gene end by 9 bases; junction bases not matched to a gene: 8. This CDR3 spans 15 amino acids. Here the CDR3 reads CASSFAAGGGSEQFF. For the CDR3, the DNA is TGTGCCAGCAGCTTCGCAGCGGGAGGGGGTAGTGAGCAGTTCTTC.

The chain links TRBV29-1 to TRBJ2-2, with TRBD1 matching over 9 bases. V shed 4 bases and J 4 bases; nucleotides not matched to a gene: 4. The V gene's germline CDR1 is SQVTM and CDR2 ANQGSEA. The length of the CDR3 is 14 residues. CDR3 sequence reads: CSVVDRGFTGELFF. The CDR3 nucleotides are TGCAGCGTTGTGGACAGGGGATTCACCGGGGAGCTGTTTTTT.

The chain is built from TRBV9 and TRBJ1-4; 10 nucleotides match TRBD1. Germline V gene data show CDR1 as SGDLS and CDR2 as YYNGEE. This CDR3 contains 15 residues. After removal of 4 bases from V and 5 bases from J, the junction contained 5 bases not matched to a gene. CDR3 amino acids: CASSPRDRGNEKLFF. The CDR3 DNA sequence: TGTGCCAGCAGCCCCAGGGACAGGGGAAATGAAAAACTGTTTTTT.

The chain links TRBV6-5 to TRBJ2-7, with D perhaps TRBD1 (5 bases). Trimming removed 6 bases at V and 3 bases at J, with 9 bases between. CDR3 length: 12 amino acids. Germline V gives CDR1 MNHEY, CDR2 SVGAGI. As DNA, the CDR3 is TGTGCCAGCAGGAATCAGGGCTACGAGCAGTACTTC. Encoded protein: CASRNQGYEQYF.

Written as DNA, the CDR3 is TGTGCCAGCAGTTATACAGACAGCATGAACACTGAAGCTTTCTTT. Protein: CASSYTDSMNTEAFF. The chain recombines TRBV28 with TRBJ1-1; TRBD1 is a possible D gene (5 bases). The CDR3 extends over 15 amino acids. Germline loops: CDR1 MDHEN, CDR2 SYDVKM. The germline V and J ends were trimmed by 4 bases and 0 bases, with 12 bases remaining between them. The full variable domain, in which reference TRBV28 and TRBJ1-1 provide the parts outside the CDR3, is DVKVTQSSRYLVKRTGEKVFLECVQDMDHENMFWYRQDPGLGLRLIYFSYDVKMKEKGDIPEGYSVSREKKERFSLILESASTNQTSMYLCASSYTDSMNTEAFFGQGTRLTVV.

The V gene is TRBV28, the J gene TRBJ2-3; TRBD2 might be the D (6 bases). Trimming took 5 bases from V and 1 from J, leaving 10 bases between them. Per the germline V gene, CDR1 is MDHEN and CDR2 is SYDVKM. This CDR3 comprises 14 residues. CDR3 sequence reads: CASSSTGGTDTQYF. CDR3 nucleotides: TGTGCCAGCAGTAGCACGGGAGGCACAGATACGCAGTATTTT.

In its sample, this clone was seen once. The chain carries TRBV23-1 and TRBJ2-2; 8 nucleotides align to TRBD1. TRBV23-1 is classed as an ORF, of uncertain function. This CDR3 is 17 amino acids long. Trimming at V came to 3 bases and at J to 4 bases, leaving 10 bases not matched to a gene. The CDR3 DNA sequence: TGCGCCAGCAGTCAGCCCGGGACAGGTATTGGCACCGGGGAGCTGTTTTTT. It codes for CASSQPGTGIGTGELFF.

The chain recombines TRBV5-4 with TRBJ1-4; no reliable D call. The CDR3 is 14 amino acids. Germline V gives CDR1 SGHNT, CDR2 YYREEE (reference sequence). Trimming took 0 bases from V and 6 from J, leaving 9 bases between them. Here the CDR3 reads CASSLAGRDEKLFF. Written as DNA, the CDR3 is TGTGCCAGCAGCTTGGCTGGGAGGGATGAAAAACTGTTTTTT.

The chain combines TRBV7-9 with TRBJ1-3, with D possibly matching TRBD1 (5 bases). Per germline, CDR1 SEHNR and CDR2 FQNEAQ (reference sequence). With 2 bases removed from V and 4 bases from J, the gap between germline ends came to 9 bases. CDR3 length: 14 amino acids. CDR3 amino acids: CASSLTGFGNTIYF. The CDR3 DNA sequence: TGTGCCAGCAGCTTAACAGGATTCGGAAACACCATATATTTT. Variable domain in full (rest from reference TRBV7-9 and TRBJ1-3): DTGVSQNPRHKITKRGQNVTFRCDPISEHNRLYWYRQTLGQGPEFLTYFQNEAQLEKSRLLSDRFSAERPKGSFSTLEIQRTEQGDSAMYLCASSLTGFGNTIYFGEGSWLTVV.

This clone is medium-sized. The chain joins TRBV10-1 to TRBJ1-5; 8 nucleotides match TRBD1. Trimming at V came to 3 bases and at J to 1 base, leaving 11 bases not matched to a gene. The CDR3 totals 18 residues. Germline V gives CDR1 WNHNN, CDR2 SYGVQD (reference sequence). The chain's CDR3 is CASSDRGQEGFSNQPQHF. In nucleotides, the CDR3 is TGCGCCAGCAGTGATAGGGGACAGGAGGGTTTCAGCAATCAGCCCCAGCATTTT.

This rearrangement joins TRBV5-1 to TRBJ2-7; 15 nucleotides line up with TRBD2. The CDR3 runs 16 residues. The V gene's germline CDR1 is SGHRS and CDR2 YFSETQ. The ends lost 0 bases at V and 5 bases at J; junction bases unmatched: 3. CDR3 coding DNA: TGCGCCAGCAGCTTGGCCGGGACTAGCGGGAGGAACGAGCAGTACTTC. This encodes CASSLAGTSGRNEQYF. The full variable domain, rest sourced from reference TRBV5-1 and TRBJ2-7, is KAGVTQTPRYLIKTRGQQVTLSCSPISGHRSVSWYQQTPGQGLQFLFEYFSETQRNKGNFPGRFSGRQFSNSRSEMNVSTLELGDSALYLCASSLAGTSGRNEQYFGPGTRLTVT.

The chain has TRBV7-2 and TRBJ1-5, with 7 bases that match TRBD1. The V gene end was trimmed by 4 bases and the J gene end by 0 bases; junction bases not matched to a gene: 12. This CDR3 is 18 amino acids long. Germline V lookup: CDR1 SGHTA, CDR2 FQGNSA. The CDR3 DNA is TGTGCCAGCAGCTCTTACGTGACAGGGCATTATAGCAATCAGCCCCAGCATTTT. It encodes CASSSYVTGHYSNQPQHF.